The clone carrying this T cell receptor beta chain was observed a handful of times. As yet, its antigen is unknown. Germline CDR1 DFQATT, CDR2 SNEGSKA (reference sequence). V lost 6 bases and J 5 bases, leaving 5 bases between the germline ends. The CDR3 is 9 residues long. Each CDR3 protein is one row after TCRdb ran MiXCR on the 5' RACE reads. The sample shows under 550,000 distinct CDR3 sequences, approximately 26% of them seen only once. This entry is derived from a study of CD8 T cells in ankylosing spondylitis. Study observations and caveats: A TCR beta motif of under ten highly homologous variants appeared characteristic of ankylosing spondylitis blood.

The chain is built from TRBV20-1 and TRBJ2-7; D gene ambiguous. The origin of this receptor is a male donor with ankylosing spondylitis. The sample taken for sequencing was blood, either unsorted or a sorted T cell fraction (not recorded which). The CDR3: CSACNEQYV. CDR3 sequence (DNA): TGCAGTGCGTGCAACGAGCAGTACGTC.